This TCR beta chain was obtained from a study of CD8 T cells in ankylosing spondylitis. Overall study findings and caveats: The study identified a TCR beta motif of roughly eight highly homologous variants that appeared characteristic of ankylosing spondylitis blood. Some motif variants had been reported before (in reactive arthritis synovial fluid and blood). Reportedly, disease-linked clones are significantly enriched in ankylosing spondylitis patients' matched synovial fluid. Clones linked with disease were CD8+ and fairly uncommon in the peripheral blood.

Quantitative 5'-RACE was performed with molecular barcodes, and it yielded the TCR beta libraries. TCRdb redid the calling of the 5' RACE reads with MiXCR, one entry per CDR3 protein. The sample lists around 890,000 distinct CDR3 sequences, roughly 10% seen once, with under 0.6% in the top ten. This clonotype was observed at least ten times. Its antigen is unidentified. The material sequenced was blood, either unsorted or a sorted T cell fraction (not recorded which). This sequence originates from a male donor with ankylosing spondylitis.

In DNA form, the CDR3 reads TGTGCCAGCAGCCCCCCCAGGTATTACACTGAAGCTTTCTTT. It specifies CASSPPRYYTEAFF. The rearrangement uses TRBV28 and TRBJ1-1; no firm D call. The V gene lost 6 bases and the J gene lost 3 bases, with 14 bases spanning the gap. The CDR3 has 14 residues. Germline-derived CDR1 and CDR2 are MDHEN and SYDVKM. The whole variable domain, filled in from reference TRBV28 and TRBJ1-1, reads DVKVTQSSRYLVKRTGEKVFLECVQDMDHENMFWYRQDPGLGLRLIYFSYDVKMKEKGDIPEGYSVSREKKERFSLILESASTNQTSMYLCASSPPRYYTEAFFGQGTRLTVV.